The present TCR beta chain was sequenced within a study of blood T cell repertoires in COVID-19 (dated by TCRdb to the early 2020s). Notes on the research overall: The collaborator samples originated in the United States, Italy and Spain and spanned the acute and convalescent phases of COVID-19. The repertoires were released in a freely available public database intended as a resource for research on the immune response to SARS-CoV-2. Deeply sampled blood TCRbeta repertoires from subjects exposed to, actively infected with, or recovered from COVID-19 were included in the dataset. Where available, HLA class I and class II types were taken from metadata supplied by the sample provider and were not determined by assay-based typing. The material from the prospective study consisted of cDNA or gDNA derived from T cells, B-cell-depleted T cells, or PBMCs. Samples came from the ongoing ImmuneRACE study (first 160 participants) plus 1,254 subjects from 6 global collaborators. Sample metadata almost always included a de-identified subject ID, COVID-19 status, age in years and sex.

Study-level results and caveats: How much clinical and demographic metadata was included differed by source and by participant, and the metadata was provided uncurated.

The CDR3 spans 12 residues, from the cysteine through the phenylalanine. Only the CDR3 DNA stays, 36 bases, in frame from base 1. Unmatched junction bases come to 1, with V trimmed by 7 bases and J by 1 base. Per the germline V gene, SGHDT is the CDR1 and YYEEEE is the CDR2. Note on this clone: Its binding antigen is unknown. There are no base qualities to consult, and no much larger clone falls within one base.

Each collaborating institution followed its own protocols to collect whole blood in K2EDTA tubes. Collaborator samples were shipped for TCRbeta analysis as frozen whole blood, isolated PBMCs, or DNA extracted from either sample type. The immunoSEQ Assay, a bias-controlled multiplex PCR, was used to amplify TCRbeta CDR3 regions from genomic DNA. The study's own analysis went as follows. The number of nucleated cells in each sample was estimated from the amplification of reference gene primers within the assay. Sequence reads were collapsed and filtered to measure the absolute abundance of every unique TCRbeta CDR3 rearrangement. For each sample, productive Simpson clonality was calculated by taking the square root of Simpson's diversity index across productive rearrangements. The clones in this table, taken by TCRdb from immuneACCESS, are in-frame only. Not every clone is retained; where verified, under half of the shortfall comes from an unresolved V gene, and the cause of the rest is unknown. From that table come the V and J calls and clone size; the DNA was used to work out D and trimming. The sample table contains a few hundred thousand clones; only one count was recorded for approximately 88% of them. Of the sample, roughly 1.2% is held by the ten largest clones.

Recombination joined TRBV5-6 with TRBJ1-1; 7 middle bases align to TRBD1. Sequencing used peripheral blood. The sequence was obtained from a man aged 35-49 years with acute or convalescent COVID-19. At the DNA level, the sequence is TGTGCCAGCGGGACAGCGAACACTGAAGCTTTCTTT. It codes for CASGTANTEAFF.